Described below is a single TCR beta chain sequence and its context. Its antigen is currently unknown. The data belong to a study of T cells in Graves' hyperthyroidism and ophthalmopathy. Overall study results and limits: Ophthalmopathy and stable hyperthyroidism were told apart by a 13 V-J model.

Graves' hyperthyroidism was deemed stable given no ophthalmopathy progression within 18 months. Researchers barred patients who had uncontrolled infection, other autoimmune disease, pregnancy or lactation. Clinicians diagnosed patients from clinical symptoms, serum thyroxine and TRAb, thyroid ultrasound and orbital computed tomography. Authors of the study amplified TCR beta CDR3 regions from RNA transcripts. HTBI primers were employed in a first-round RT-PCR of the TCR CDR3. From the multiplex PCR reads, TCRdb called clonotypes with MiXCR, one entry per CDR3 protein. The data hold about 540,000 distinct CDR3 sequences, with approximately 44% observed a single time. The sample consisted of peripheral blood or thyroid tissue (not recorded which). This clonotype was obtained from a woman under 30 with Graves' hyperthyroidism.

The CDR3 coding sequence is TGTGCCGGTACTCCGGGCGGCTATCAGCCCCAGCATTTT. It encodes CAGTPGGYQPQHF. This chain joins TRBV19 and TRBJ1-5; the D is unclear. Trimming took off 11 bases at V and 5 bases at J, with 16 bases between the two ends. This CDR3 comprises 13 residues. Germline V gene sequence: CDR1 LNHDA, CDR2 SQIVND (reference sequence).